This entry features one TCR beta chain sequence. This sample stems from a study of ipilimumab plus nivolumab after autologous stem cell transplantation. Looking at the study overall: The myeloma cohort included high-risk transplant-naive patients and patients relapsing within 3 years of a first autologous transplant.

The CDR3 is made up of 14 amino acids. Trimming took 2 bases from V and 6 from J, leaving 10 bases between them. Per the germline V gene, CDR1 is MDHEN and CDR2 is SYDVKM. Checkpoint therapy with ipilimumab 1 mg/kg began 14 to 28 days after transplant. Libraries were prepared by immunoSEQ multiplex PCR; TCRdb keeps only in-frame clonotypes and omits some of them. The data hold about 3,500 clones, with roughly nine tenths observed a single time. The chain employs TRBV28 and TRBJ1-4; tentative D call: TRBD1 (5 bases). This specimen was PBMCs, taken in a trial of ipilimumab plus nivolumab as post-transplant consolidation. The receptor's source is a male donor with multiple myeloma. CDR3 DNA sequence: TGTGCCAGCAGTTTAGGGGGGGGGTATGAAAAACTGTTTTTT. Its translation: CASSLGGGYEKLFF.